Below, 32 T cell receptor beta chains from the same sample are listed, as sequenced in a study of cytomegalovirus exposure and HLA in healthy donors. Only in-frame clones appear in the TCRdb table, and some are missing; sequencing was by immunoSEQ multiplex PCR. Here the sample spans 60,000 or so clones, roughly nine tenths being singletons. The specimen was PBMCs. All receptors derive from a woman aged 18-29 years in good health and CMV-seronegative.

The V gene is TRBV7-9, the J gene TRBJ1-1; no clear D gene. Trimming left V 1 base short and J 4 bases short, with 7 bases between. CDR3 length: 13 residues. Germline CDR1 SEHNR, CDR2 FQNEAQ (reference sequence). The CDR3: CASSLVSGTEAFF. Written as DNA, the CDR3 is TGTGCCAGCAGCTTAGTCTCAGGCACTGAAGCTTTCTTT.

The chain joins TRBV9 to TRBJ2-3; 7 bases map to TRBD1. J lost 3 bases, V lost 4 bases, and 5 bases had no gene match. The CDR3 spans 14 residues. CDR1 is SGDLS, CDR2 YYNGEE, per germline. The CDR3 sequence is CASSPRGTTDTQYF. The CDR3 DNA is TGTGCCAGCAGCCCCAGGGGGACGACAGATACGCAGTATTTT.

This sequence joins TRBV2 and TRBJ2-1; D gene unclear. CDR1 is SNHLY, CDR2 FYNNEI, per germline. The CDR3 sequence is 13 residues long. V shed 6 bases and J shed 5 bases, with 11 bases lying between them. CDR3 nucleotides: TGTGCCAGCAGGGCCTCCCGGGACAATGAGCAGTTCTTC. Amino acids: CASRASRDNEQFF.

The chain employs TRBV10-2 and TRBJ2-3; the D gene is possibly TRBD2 (5 bases). Trimming removed 1 base at V and 3 bases at J, with 14 bases between. Germline loops: CDR1 WSHSY, CDR2 SAAADI. This CDR3 is built from 16 residues. CDR3 DNA sequence: TGCGCCAGCAGTGAGTTGGGCTCCCGGGGTACAGATACGCAGTATTTT. Its protein product is CASSELGSRGTDTQYF.

The chain uses TRBV14 and TRBJ2-4; D might be TRBD1 (7 bases). V dropped 1 base and J dropped 8 bases, with 15 bases sitting between them. CDR1 is SGHDN, CDR2 FVKESK, per germline. The CDR3 consists of 15 residues. The CDR3 is CASSQADGRGDIQYF. The CDR3 DNA follows: TGTGCCAGCAGCCAAGCAGATGGCAGGGGGGACATTCAGTACTTC. The full variable domain, in which reference TRBV14 and TRBJ2-4 provide the parts outside the CDR3, is EAGVTQFPSHSVIEKGQTVTLRCDPISGHDNLYWYRRVMGKEIKFLLHFVKESKQDESGMPNNRFLAERTGGTYSTLKVQPAELEDSGVYFCASSQADGRGDIQYFGAGTRLSVL.

This chain joins TRBV6-5 and TRBJ1-1; a weak D match, TRBD1 (5 bases). Germline CDR1 reads MNHEY; CDR2 reads SVGAGI. The CDR3 runs 14 residues. V lost 4 bases to trimming and J lost 0 bases, with 9 bases between them. This CDR3 reads CASSWGSLNTEAFF. The DNA for the CDR3 is TGTGCCAGCAGTTGGGGCAGCCTGAACACTGAAGCTTTCTTT.

The genes are TRBV4-1 and TRBJ1-1, with D possibly being TRBD1 (5 bases). The CDR3 extends over 15 amino acids. Between the trimmed V and J ends, which lost 1 base and 1 base, there was a span of 10 bases. Germline V gene sequence: CDR1 MGHRA, CDR2 YSYEKL. The CDR3 DNA follows: TGCGCCAGCAGCCAAGTCAGGGCCTCGAACACTGAAGCTTTCTTT. Translating gives CASSQVRASNTEAFF.

The rearrangement links TRBV4-1 to TRBJ2-7; D is uncertain. Trimming cost V 0 bases and J 0 bases, with 3 bases left between them. This CDR3 region has 13 residues. Germline loops: CDR1 MGHRA, CDR2 YSYEKL. This CDR3 is CASSQDNSYEQYF. CDR3 sequence (DNA): TGCGCCAGCAGCCAAGATAACTCCTACGAGCAGTACTTC.

The V gene is TRBV6-5, the J gene TRBJ2-1, with unresolved D. The germline V and J ends were trimmed by 6 bases and 0 bases, with 12 bases remaining between them. The V gene's germline CDR1 is MNHEY and CDR2 SVGAGI. This CDR3 is built from 15 residues. The chain's CDR3 is CASRKSPSSYNEQFF. CDR3 DNA sequence: TGTGCCAGCAGGAAAAGTCCTAGCTCCTACAATGAGCAGTTCTTC.

The chain employs TRBV29-1 and TRBJ2-7; a possible D gene is TRBD2 (6 bases). The CDR3 contains 14 residues. Trimming left V 6 bases short and J 6 bases short, with 21 bases between. Germline CDR1 is SQVTM and CDR2 is ANQGSEA. The CDR3 region is CSVRRREEGSEQYF. The DNA for the CDR3 is TGCAGCGTCCGACGGAGGGAAGAAGGTTCCGAGCAGTACTTC.

This clone is classed as medium-sized. The genes are TRBV18 and TRBJ2-2; possibly TRBD1 for D (6 bases). The CDR3 is made up of 14 amino acids. The ends were cut back, 3 bases at V and 7 bases at J, with 12 bases in the middle. CDR1 and CDR2 from the germline V gene are KGHSH and LQKENI. CDR3 sequence (DNA): TGTGCCAGCTCACCTGTCAGGGACAACGGGGAGCTGTTTTTT. As protein: CASSPVRDNGELFF.

This clone was seen more than once but under ten times. V gene TRBV29-1 combines with J gene TRBJ2-3; 11 nucleotides match TRBD2. Germline V gene sequence: CDR1 SQVTM, CDR2 ANQGSEA. The V segment lost 1 base and the J segment 9 bases; nucleotides outside the gene matches: 15. This CDR3 contains 17 residues. The CDR3 loop reads CSVEVPFSSGGPGTQYF. The CDR3 DNA reads as TGCAGCGTTGAAGTTCCCTTCTCTAGCGGGGGGCCTGGAACGCAGTATTTT.

V is TRBV9 and J is TRBJ2-2; 8 nucleotides line up with TRBD2. Germline V gives CDR1 SGDLS, CDR2 YYNGEE. V was pared by 0 bases and J by 5 bases, with 12 bases of the junction left unmatched. The CDR3 spans 18 residues. CDR3 nucleotides: TGTGCCAGCAGCGTAGAGGGCGGGACGGGGGGGCCGACCGGGGAGCTGTTTTTT. This translates into CASSVEGGTGGPTGELFF.

The gene calls are TRBV5-1 and TRBJ2-5; D ambiguous. The V gene lost 0 bases and the J gene lost 1 base, with 7 bases spanning the gap. In germline, CDR1 is SGHRS, CDR2 YFSETQ. The CDR3 sequence is 14 residues long. CDR3 nucleotides: TGCGCCAGCAGCTTGGAAGCTATCCAAGAGACCCAGTACTTC. Protein product: CASSLEAIQETQYF.

The chain carries TRBV16 and TRBJ1-1, with 11 bases fitting TRBD1. J lost 4 bases, V lost 0 bases, and 1 base had no gene match. From germline, CDR1 is KGHSY and CDR2 FQNENV. This CDR3 has 15 amino acids. The CDR3 DNA sequence: TGTGCCAGCAGCCAATCCGGGACAGGGGGCACTGAAGCTTTCTTT. Its translation: CASSQSGTGGTEAFF.

The rearrangement links TRBV7-8 to TRBJ1-3; 8 positions agree with TRBD1. The CDR3 sequence is 16 residues long. V shed 0 bases, J shed 2 bases, and the junction held 3 bases outside the gene matches. Germline CDR1 reads SGHVS; CDR2 reads FQNEAQ. The CDR3 here is CASSLASRGPGNTIYF. The CDR3 DNA reads TGTGCCAGCAGCTTAGCTTCCAGGGGGCCTGGAAACACCATATATTTT.

V gene TRBV6-5 combines with J gene TRBJ1-6; D uncertain. Germline CDR1 MNHEY, CDR2 SVGAGI. Trimming removed 6 bases at V and 5 bases at J, with 5 bases between. The CDR3 contains 12 residues. The CDR3 region is CASRPNNSPLHF. DNA for the CDR3: TGTGCCAGCAGGCCTAATAATTCACCCCTCCACTTT.

V usage is TRBV7-8 and J usage is TRBJ2-3; 10 positions agree with TRBD1. V dropped 5 bases and J dropped 9; count of bases not matched to a gene: 8. Germline V gene data show CDR1 as SGHVS and CDR2 as FQNEAQ. This CDR3 has 14 amino acids. The CDR3 DNA sequence: TGTGCCAGCAGCCCAAGACGACAGGGGGCCACGCAGTATTTT. Translating it yields CASSPRRQGATQYF.

This clone has only a few counts. The chain links TRBV2 to TRBJ2-7; the D is unclear. The V end was cut by 6 bases, the J end by 3 bases, with 9 bases between. Looked up from germline, CDR1 is SNHLY and CDR2 is FYNNEI. The CDR3 has 12 residues. CDR3 region: CASRENFYEQYF. CDR3 in DNA: TGTGCCAGCAGGGAGAACTTCTACGAGCAGTACTTC.

The chain is built from TRBV4-1 and TRBJ2-1; possible D gene TRBD2, 5 bases. The length of the CDR3 is 14 residues. V gave up 4 bases and J gave up 8 bases, with 15 bases separating them. The germline V gene has CDR1 MGHRA and CDR2 YSYEKL. CDR3 loop: CASSPRTGWDEQFF. The CDR3 nucleotides are TGCGCCAGCAGCCCTCGTACGGGGTGGGATGAGCAGTTCTTC.

The chain recombines TRBV28 with TRBJ1-5; 7 bases agree with TRBD1. Trimming took 6 bases from V and 2 from J; bases not matched to a gene: 7. Germline lookup yields CDR1 MDHEN and CDR2 SYDVKM. The CDR3 consists of 15 residues. CDR3 DNA sequence: TGTGCCAGCAGCCAGGGGGGAGGTGGCAATCAGCCCCAGCATTTT. It yields the protein CASSQGGGGNQPQHF.

The chain employs TRBV6-6 and TRBJ1-1; 11 positions agree with TRBD1. The CDR3 consists of 16 residues. The V segment lost 2 bases and the J segment 3 bases; nucleotides outside the gene matches: 5. Germline V CDR1 and CDR2: MNHNY, SVGAGI (reference sequence). As DNA, the CDR3 is TGTGCCAGCAGTTACGGACAGGGGGCGCGTGACACTGAAGCTTTCTTT. Protein sequence: CASSYGQGARDTEAFF.

The table lists this clone with a count of one. CDR3 in DNA: TGTGCCAGCAGCGTAGAATTGAGACAGGAGGGAAACACCATATATTTT. This encodes CASSVELRQEGNTIYF. The genes are TRBV9 and TRBJ1-3; D perhaps matches TRBD1 (6 bases). Germline CDR1 reads SGDLS; CDR2 reads YYNGEE. There are 16 residues in the CDR3. V was trimmed by 0 bases and J by 4 bases, leaving 14 bases between them.

The CDR3 DNA sequence: TGTGCCAGCAGCCTACATAGGACAGCTTCAAATTCACCCCTCCACTTT. Its protein product is CASSLHRTASNSPLHF. The chain uses TRBV14 and TRBJ1-6; a weak D match, TRBD1 (6 bases). V was shortened by 4 bases and J by 7 bases, with 17 bases between the two germline ends. The CDR3 contains 16 residues. Looked up from germline, CDR1 is SGHDN and CDR2 is FVKESK.

The genes are TRBV4-1 and TRBJ2-7; 7 bases match TRBD2. The CDR3 length is 16 residues. With V trimmed by 0 bases and J by 4 bases, 9 bases remained unmatched. Germline-derived CDR1 and CDR2 are MGHRA and YSYEKL. The CDR3 bases are TGCGCCAGCAGCCAAGATCGGCGGGAGTATATTTACGAGCAGTACTTC. Encoded protein: CASSQDRREYIYEQYF.

For the CDR3, the DNA is TGTGCCACCTTGGACCCGCCGGACAAGCAGTACTTC. Amino acid sequence: CATLDPPDKQYF. The genes are TRBV6-5 and TRBJ2-7, with D perhaps TRBD1 (5 bases). Trimming cost V 10 bases and J 8 bases, with 18 bases left between them. The CDR3 runs to 12 residues. Germline CDR1 and CDR2: MNHEY and SVGAGI.

The chain links TRBV10-3 to TRBJ1-2; D remains unclear. The CDR3 has 13 residues. Germline loops: CDR1 ENHRY, CDR2 SYGVKD. Trimming took 8 bases from V and 3 from J, leaving 13 bases between them. This CDR3 reads CAIGRGQDYGYTF. CDR3 nucleotides: TGTGCCATCGGGAGAGGGCAGGACTATGGCTACACCTTC.

The chain has TRBV6-5 and TRBJ2-7; the match to TRBD2 covers 11 bases. The germline V gene has CDR1 MNHEY and CDR2 SVGAGI. V was pared by 6 bases and J by 5 bases, with 6 bases of the junction left unmatched. The CDR3 spans 14 residues. DNA for the CDR3: TGTGCCAGCAGAGTAGCGGGGGGGCTCAACGAGCAGTACTTC. Translation: CASRVAGGLNEQYF.

CDR3 residues: CASTLSGRHDTEAFF. DNA of the CDR3: TGTGCCAGCACCCTAAGCGGCAGACACGACACTGAAGCTTTCTTT. The chain combines TRBV11-3 with TRBJ1-1, with no clear D. The CDR3 has 15 residues. CDR1 and CDR2 from the germline V gene are SGHNT and YENEEA. The V end lost 7 bases, the J end lost 3 bases, and 18 bases lay between the germline ends.

V gene TRBV11-2 combines with J gene TRBJ1-5, with D uncertain. Germline values: CDR1 SGHAT, CDR2 FQNNGV. V lost 0 bases and J lost 3, with 3 bases in between. This CDR3 spans 13 amino acids. CDR3 nucleotides: TGTGCCAGCAGCTTAGAGTACAATCAGCCCCAGCATTTT. Amino acids: CASSLEYNQPQHF.

The V call is TRBV5-1, the J call TRBJ1-2; D unclear. Per the germline V gene, CDR1 is SGHRS and CDR2 is YFSETQ. V was trimmed by 4 bases and J by 0 bases, leaving 4 bases between them. The length of the CDR3 is 12 residues. The CDR3 DNA is TGCGCCAGCAGCCCAGCTAACTATGGCTACACCTTC. Translation: CASSPANYGYTF.

The chain joins TRBV7-9 to TRBJ1-1; 7 bases align to TRBD1. The V gene's germline CDR1 is SEHNR and CDR2 FQNEAQ (reference sequence). The CDR3 has 14 amino acids. Trimming removed 2 bases from V and 4 bases from J; junction bases left unmatched: 4. The CDR3 DNA reads as TGTGCCAGCAGCTTAACACACAGGGGCACTGAAGCTTTCTTT. Translation gives CASSLTHRGTEAFF.